Listed below are T cell receptor beta chains from one sample, sequenced in a study of cytomegalovirus exposure and HLA in healthy donors. The protocol was immunoSEQ multiplex PCR, while the TCRdb copy is restricted to in-frame clones and leaves out a portion. The repertoire shows tens of thousands of clones; the top ten hold less than 15%. The material sequenced was PBMCs. The receptors derive from a woman in her 30s in good health and CMV-seropositive. The CDR3 runs from the conserved cysteine through the conserved F or W. D genes are given only for firm matches.

len: 12; d_gene: NA; j_gene: TRBJ1-2; v_gene: TRBV18; CDR3aa: CASSPGADGYTF; CDR3nt: TGTGCCAGCTCACCAGGGGCGGATGGCTACACCTTC
len: 13; d_gene: NA; j_gene: TRBJ1-1; v_gene: TRBV18; CDR3aa: CASSGQENTEAFF; CDR3nt: TGTGCCAGCTCAGGGCAGGAGAACACTGAAGCTTTCTTT
len: 13; d_gene: NA; j_gene: TRBJ2-7; v_gene: TRBV4-1; CDR3aa: CASSQDIGKEQYF; CDR3nt: TGCGCCAGCAGCCAAGATATCGGGAAGGAGCAGTACTTC
len: 13; d_gene: NA; j_gene: TRBJ2-2; v_gene: TRBV7-3; CDR3aa: CASSLRVTGELFF; CDR3nt: TGTGCCAGCAGCTTGAGGGTCACCGGGGAGCTGTTTTTT
len: 14; d_gene: TRBD1; j_gene: TRBJ2-5; v_gene: TRBV25-1; CDR3aa: CASSAGTAQETQYF; CDR3nt: TGTGCCAGCAGTGCAGGGACAGCGCAAGAGACCCAGTACTTC
len: 15; d_gene: TRBD2; j_gene: TRBJ2-1; v_gene: TRBV5-4; CDR3aa: CASSLGLAGNNEQFF; CDR3nt: TGTGCCAGCAGCTTAGGGCTAGCGGGCAACAATGAGCAGTTCTTC
len: 17; d_gene: TRBD2; j_gene: TRBJ2-3; v_gene: TRBV7-6; CDR3aa: CASFGLAGSDGTDTQYF; CDR3nt: TGTGCCAGCTTCGGACTAGCGGGATCGGATGGCACAGATACGCAGTATTTT
len: 14; d_gene: NA; j_gene: TRBJ2-7; v_gene: TRBV10-3; CDR3aa: CAISESLDTYEQYF; CDR3nt: TGTGCCATCAGTGAGTCCCTGGACACCTACGAGCAGTACTTC
len: 14; d_gene: NA; j_gene: TRBJ2-7; v_gene: TRBV29-1; CDR3aa: CSVEFGGRTYEQYF; CDR3nt: TGCAGCGTTGAATTCGGGGGGCGGACCTACGAGCAGTACTTC
len: 17; d_gene: TRBD2; j_gene: TRBJ2-3; v_gene: TRBV5-4; CDR3aa: CASSPSSAGGGADTQYF; CDR3nt: TGTGCCAGCAGCCCTTCGTCGGCGGGAGGAGGGGCAGATACGCAGTATTTT
len: 13; d_gene: NA; j_gene: TRBJ1-2; v_gene: TRBV15; CDR3aa: CATSREEGDGYTF; CDR3nt: TGTGCCACCAGCAGAGAGGAAGGGGATGGCTACACCTTC
len: 14; d_gene: TRBD1; j_gene: TRBJ2-2; v_gene: TRBV6-4; CDR3aa: CASSEGQEPGELFF; CDR3nt: TGTGCCAGCAGCGAAGGACAGGAGCCCGGGGAGCTGTTTTTT
len: 15; d_gene: NA; j_gene: TRBJ2-7; v_gene: TRBV6-5; CDR3aa: CASSYSSSEGYEQYF; CDR3nt: TGTGCCAGCAGTTACTCGTCTAGCGAGGGCTACGAGCAGTACTTC
len: 15; d_gene: TRBD2; j_gene: TRBJ2-7; v_gene: TRBV6-5; CDR3aa: CASSRPTSVSYEQYF; CDR3nt: TGTGCCAGCAGCCGACCGACTAGCGTTTCCTACGAGCAGTACTTC
len: 11; d_gene: NA; j_gene: TRBJ2-3; v_gene: TRBV6-5; CDR3aa: CASRRKDTQYF; CDR3nt: TGTGCCAGCAGGCGGAAAGATACGCAGTATTTT
len: 13; d_gene: NA; j_gene: TRBJ2-5; v_gene: TRBV29-1; CDR3aa: CSVGLVLQETQYF; CDR3nt: TGCAGCGTTGGTCTCGTGCTACAAGAGACCCAGTACTTC
len: 15; d_gene: NA; j_gene: TRBJ1-1; v_gene: TRBV6-5; CDR3aa: CASSYIGTLNTEAFF; CDR3nt: TGTGCCAGCAGTTACATCGGGACATTGAACACTGAAGCTTTCTTT
len: 14; d_gene: NA; j_gene: TRBJ2-7; v_gene: TRBV18; CDR3aa: CASSPSRTDGEQYF; CDR3nt: TGTGCCAGCTCACCTTCCCGGACAGATGGCGAGCAGTACTTC
len: 15; d_gene: NA; j_gene: TRBJ2-5; v_gene: TRBV5-1; CDR3aa: CASSLQEPQYETQYF; CDR3nt: TGCGCCAGCAGCTTACAGGAACCACAGTACGAGACCCAGTACTTC
len: 15; d_gene: NA; j_gene: TRBJ1-2; v_gene: TRBV13; CDR3aa: CASSPGRGGNYGYTF; CDR3nt: TGTGCCAGCAGCCCTGGAAGGGGAGGGAACTATGGCTACACCTTC
len: 17; d_gene: NA; j_gene: TRBJ2-2; v_gene: TRBV7-9; CDR3aa: CASSLDVPIPGAGELFF; CDR3nt: TGTGCCAGCAGCTTAGATGTCCCCATACCAGGGGCCGGGGAGCTGTTTTTT